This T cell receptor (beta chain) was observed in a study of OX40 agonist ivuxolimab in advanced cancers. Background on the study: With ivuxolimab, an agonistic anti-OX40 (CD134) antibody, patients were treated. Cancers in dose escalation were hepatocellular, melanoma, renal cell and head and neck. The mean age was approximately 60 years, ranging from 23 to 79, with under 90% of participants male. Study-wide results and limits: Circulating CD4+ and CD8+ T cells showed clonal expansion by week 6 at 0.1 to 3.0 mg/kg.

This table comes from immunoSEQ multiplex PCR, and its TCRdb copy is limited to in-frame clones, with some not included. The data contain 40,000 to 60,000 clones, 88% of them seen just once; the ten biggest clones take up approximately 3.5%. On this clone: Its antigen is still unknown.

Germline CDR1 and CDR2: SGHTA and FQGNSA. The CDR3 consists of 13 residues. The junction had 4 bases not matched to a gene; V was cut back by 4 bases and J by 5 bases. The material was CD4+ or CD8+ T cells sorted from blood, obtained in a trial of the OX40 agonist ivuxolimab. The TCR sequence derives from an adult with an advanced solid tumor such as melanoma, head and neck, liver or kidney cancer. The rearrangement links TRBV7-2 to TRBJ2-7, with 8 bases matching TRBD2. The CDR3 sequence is CASSSGGANEQYF. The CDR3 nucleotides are TGTGCCAGCAGCTCCGGGGGGGCCAACGAGCAGTACTTC. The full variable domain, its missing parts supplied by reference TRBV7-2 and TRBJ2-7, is GAGVSQSPSNKVTEKGKDVELRCDPISGHTALYWYRQSLGQGLEFLIYFQGNSAPDKSGLPSDRFSAERTGGSVSTLTIQRTQQEDSAVYLCASSSGGANEQYFGPGTRLTVT.